One T cell receptor beta chain is described in this entry. The antigen this receptor binds is unknown. No qualities accompany the bases; no much larger clone lies one base away. The method was the immunoSEQ multiplex PCR assay. RNA was extracted from all samples and reverse transcribed into cDNA as template for TCR sequencing. SuperScript III was used for first-strand cDNA synthesis, primed with a 2:1 mix of oligo-dT and random hexamers. A synthetic immune receptor repertoire was used to assess amplification bias, and residual bias was removed computationally. Per the authors' processing: Raw reads were preprocessed for error removal, and CDR3 was defined according to IMGT conventions as running from the conserved cysteine to phenylalanine. Clonality was calculated as 1 minus Shannon entropy normalized by log2 of the number of productive unique TCRs. Whether each scalp clone was CD4 or CD8 was inferred by checking scalp TCRbeta sequences against the CD4 and CD8 repertoires from sorted blood. In TCRdb, the immuneACCESS table is reduced to in-frame sequences with V and J assigned. These tables do not hold every clone; where another copy was compared, an unresolved V gene accounts for under half, and the others remain unexplained. V and J calls and clone size are those listed in that table; D and trimming were worked out from the DNA. This sample is represented by about 98,000 clones; roughly 47% of them were singletons. Roughly 0.79% of the sample comes from the top ten.

The CDR3 runs 15 residues from the cysteine to the phenylalanine. Only CDR3 DNA remains: 45 bases, in frame from the first base. V is shortened by 0 bases, J by 7 bases, and the region joining them spans 15 bases. Peripheral blood and lesional scalp punch biopsies were obtained from patients with alopecia areata. PBMCs were isolated by density centrifugation and stained for CD3, CD4 and CD8, and CD4+ and CD8+ T cells were sorted on a FACSAria. The source of the sample is a study of CD8+ T cells in alopecia areata (dated by TCRdb to the late 2010s). With respect to the entire study: Treated patients were enrolled in an open-label pilot trial of oral tofacitinib, 5 to 10 mg twice daily, for moderate-to-severe alopecia areata. TCRbeta CDR3 regions were amplified by immunoSEQ multiplex PCR with 35 Vbeta forward and 13 Jbeta reverse primers. Tofacitinib-treated patients had biopsies at baseline and at 4 and 24 weeks of treatment, with a later scalp biopsy in several patients. Patients received tofacitinib for 6 to 18 months and were then followed off drug for 6 months to check for delayed response and recurrence. Scalp clonality was compared among normal scalp (n=4), patchy alopecia areata scalp (n=8), and alopecia totalis/universalis scalp (n=8). Human TCRbeta sequencing covered scalp tissue and sorted CD4+ and CD8+ peripheral blood T cells from patchy and totalis/universalis alopecia areata patients and healthy controls. In both human patients and the C3H/HeJ mouse model, the study applied high-throughput TCRbeta sequencing to look at T cell clonal expansion in alopecia areata. RNA was obtained with the PAXgene miRNA kit for fixed scalp, the miRNeasy kit for PBMCs, and the RNeasy kit for mouse skin.

Here is what the overall study found, with its caveats: Shared TCR sequences between patients were less evident than in mice, which may be partly attributable to HLA diversity in the patient population. Scalp TCR repertoire analysis is complicated because resident alphabeta T cells in normal human skin are also sequenced, whereas mouse skin is dominated by gammadelta T cells. Compared with normal scalp, lesional scalp had higher clonality and more expanded CD8+ clones, particularly in alopecia totalis/universalis, a pattern that suggests antigenic drive.

The material sequenced was CD4+ T cells sorted from blood. The receptor chain draws on TRBV23-1 and TRBJ1-2; no D segment can be confidently identified. TRBV23-1 is assigned to the ORF class and has an uncertain function. This clonotype was obtained from a human donor with alopecia areata. The CDR3 reads CASSQSLPATPGYTF. The sequence in DNA is TGCGCCAGCAGTCAATCGCTTCCGGCCACCCCTGGCTACACCTTC.